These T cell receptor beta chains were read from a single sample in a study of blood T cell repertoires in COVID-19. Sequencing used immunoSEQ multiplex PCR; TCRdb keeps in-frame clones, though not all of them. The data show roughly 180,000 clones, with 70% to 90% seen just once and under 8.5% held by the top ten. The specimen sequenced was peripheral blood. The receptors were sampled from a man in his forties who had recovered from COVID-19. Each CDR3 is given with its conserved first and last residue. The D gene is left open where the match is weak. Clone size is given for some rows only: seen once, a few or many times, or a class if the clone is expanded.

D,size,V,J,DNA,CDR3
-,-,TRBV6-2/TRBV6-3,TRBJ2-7,TGTGCCAGCAGTAACCCCAGGGGCGAGCAGTACTTC,CASSNPRGEQYF
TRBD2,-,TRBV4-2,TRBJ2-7,TGTGCCAGCAGCCGATTAGCGGGGGGCCAGGTCGAGCAGTACTTC,CASSRLAGGQVEQYF
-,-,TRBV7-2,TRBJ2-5,TGTGCCAGCAGCTTATCAGGGAACCAAGAGACCCAGTACTTC,CASSLSGNQETQYF
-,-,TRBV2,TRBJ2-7,TGTGCCAGCAGTGAAGAGAGCCACTACGAGCAGTACTTC,CASSEESHYEQYF
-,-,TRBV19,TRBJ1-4,TGTGCCAGTAGCCGGTGGACAGAACCTAATGAAAAACTGTTTTTT,CASSRWTEPNEKLFF
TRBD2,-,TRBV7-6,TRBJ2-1,TGTGCCAGCAGCTTAGCGGTGGTGTTAGCGGGAGTTGAGAGGAATGAGCAGTTCTTC,CASSLAVVLAGVERNEQFF
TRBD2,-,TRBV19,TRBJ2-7,TGTGCCAGTACCCATAGCGGGAACCGACCCTACGAGCAGTACTTC,CASTHSGNRPYEQYF
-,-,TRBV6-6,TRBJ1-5,TGTGCCAGCAGTCAAACGGGGGGACGGCAGCCCCAGCATTTT,CASSQTGGRQPQHF
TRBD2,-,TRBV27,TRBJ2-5,TGTGCCAGCAGACTAGCGGGAGGGGAGACCCAGTACTTC,CASRLAGGETQYF
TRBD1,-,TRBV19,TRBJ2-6,TGTGCCAGTACCCTGACAGGGACTGGGGCCAACGTCCTGACTTTC,CASTLTGTGANVLTF
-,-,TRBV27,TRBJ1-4,TGTGCCAGCAGTTTACGGGGGTTTCAAGAAAAACTGTTTTTT,CASSLRGFQEKLFF
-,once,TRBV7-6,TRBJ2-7,TGTGCCAGCAGCGCCAGAATATACTCCTACGAGCAGTACTTC,CASSARIYSYEQYF
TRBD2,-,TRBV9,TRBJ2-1,TGTGCCAGCAGCGTACGGGGACTAGCGGGCCACAATGAGCAGTTCTTC,CASSVRGLAGHNEQFF
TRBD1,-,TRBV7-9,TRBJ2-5,TGTGCCAGCATCCCAAAGGCAGGGGGCTTGGAGACCCAGTACTTC,CASIPKAGGLETQYF
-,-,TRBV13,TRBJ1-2,TGTGCCAGCAGCTTAGCCAGACAGACCTACTATGGCTACACCTTC,CASSLARQTYYGYTF
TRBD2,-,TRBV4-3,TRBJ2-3,TGCGCCAGCAGCCCCGGGGGGGGCGCAGATACGCAGTATTTT,CASSPGGGADTQYF
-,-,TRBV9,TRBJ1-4,TGTGCCAGCAGCGTAGAGCAGGGCGTGGATGAAAAACTGTTTTTT,CASSVEQGVDEKLFF
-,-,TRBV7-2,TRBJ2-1,TGTGCCAGCAGCTTAAGTGGGAGCTCCTACAATGAGCAGTTCTTC,CASSLSGSSYNEQFF
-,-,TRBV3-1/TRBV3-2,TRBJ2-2,TGTGCCAGCAGCCAAGATTTCGGCACCGGGGAGCTGTTTTTT,CASSQDFGTGELFF
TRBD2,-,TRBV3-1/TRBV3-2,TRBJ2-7,TGTGCCAGCAGCCTGCGGGGGGAAGACGAGCAGTACTTC,CASSLRGEDEQYF
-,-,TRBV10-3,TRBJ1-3,TGTGCCACCTTAGATGACAGTTTCTCTGGAAACACCATATATTTT,CATLDDSFSGNTIYF
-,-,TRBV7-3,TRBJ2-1,TGTGCCAGCAGCCCCGCCGGGTCCTACAATGAGCAGTTCTTC,CASSPAGSYNEQFF
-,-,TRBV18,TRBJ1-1,TGTGCCAGCTCAGAGATCACTGAAGCTTTCTTT,CASSEITEAFF
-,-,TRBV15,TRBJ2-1,TGTGCCACCAGCAGAGATGGGGGGAGCTCCTACAATGAGCAGTTCTTC,CATSRDGGSSYNEQFF
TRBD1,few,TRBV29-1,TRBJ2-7,TGCAGCGCTGGACAGGGTTGGTACGAGCAGTACTTC,CSAGQGWYEQYF
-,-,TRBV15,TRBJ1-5,TGTGCCACCAGCAGCTCAGGAAATCAGCCCCAGCATTTT,CATSSSGNQPQHF
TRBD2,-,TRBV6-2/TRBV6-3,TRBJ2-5,TGTGCCAGCAGTCCCATAGCGGGAGTGGAGACCCAGTACTTC,CASSPIAGVETQYF
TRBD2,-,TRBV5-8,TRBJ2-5,TGTGCCAGAGACGCGGGACTAGCGCTCCAAGAGCTTGAGACCCAGTACTTC,CARDAGLALQELETQYF
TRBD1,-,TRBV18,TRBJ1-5,TGTGCCAGCTCACTGGGACAGGGAGACCAGCCCCAGCATTTT,CASSLGQGDQPQHF
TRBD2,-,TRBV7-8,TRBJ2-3,TGCGCCGGGGGGTGGGGTAGCACAGATACGCAGTATTTT,CAGGWGSTDTQYF
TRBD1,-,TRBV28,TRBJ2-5,TGTGCCAGCGGAACAGGGGTTAAAGAGACCCAGTACTTC,CASGTGVKETQYF
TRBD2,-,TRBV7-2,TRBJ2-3,TGTGCCAGCAGCCCAAGACTAGCGGGGGGGACAGATACGCAGTATTTT,CASSPRLAGGTDTQYF
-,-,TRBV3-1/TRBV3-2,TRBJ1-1,TGTGCCAGCAGCCGAGAGACAGCAAACACTGAAGCTTTCTTT,CASSRETANTEAFF
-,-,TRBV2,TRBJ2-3,TGTGCCAGCATCCCCACTCACGACCGGGAAGATACGCAGTATTTT,CASIPTHDREDTQYF
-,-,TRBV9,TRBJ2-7,TGTGCCAGCAGCGTAGGTCCCAGCGGTCAGATCTACGAGCAGTACTTC,CASSVGPSGQIYEQYF
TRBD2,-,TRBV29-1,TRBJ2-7,TGCAGCGTTGGTGGACTAGCGGGAGGCTCCTACGAGCAGTACTTC,CSVGGLAGGSYEQYF
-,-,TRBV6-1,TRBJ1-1,TGTGCCAGCAGTGACGGACAGCTTAACACTGAAGCTTTCTTT,CASSDGQLNTEAFF
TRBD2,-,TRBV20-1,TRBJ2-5,TGCAGTGCTAGTGAACTAGCGCTGGGGCTTAAAGGGACCCAGTACTTC,CSASELALGLKGTQYF
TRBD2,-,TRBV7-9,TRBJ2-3,TGTGCCAGCAGCGATACCGGCGGGGGAGCAGATACGCAGTATTTT,CASSDTGGGADTQYF
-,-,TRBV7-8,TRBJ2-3,TGTGCCAGCAGCTTAGGGGGGCCGGGCGATACGCAGTATTTT,CASSLGGPGDTQYF
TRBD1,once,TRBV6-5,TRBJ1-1,TGTGCCAGCATACGTCGGACAGGGGCTGGAGAAGCTTTCTTT,CASIRRTGAGEAFF
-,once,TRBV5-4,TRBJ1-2,TGTGCCAGCAGCTGGACAGAAAATCCTAACTATGGCTACACCTTC,CASSWTENPNYGYTF
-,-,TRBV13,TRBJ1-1,TGTGCCAGCAGCCAGAACAGGCCCACTGAAGCTTTCTTT,CASSQNRPTEAFF
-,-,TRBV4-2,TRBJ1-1,TGTGCCAGCAGCCAAGTTCCGGGAGGGAGAGCTGAAGCTTTCTTT,CASSQVPGGRAEAFF
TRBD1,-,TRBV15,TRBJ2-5,TGTGCCACCAGCAGATCTGGGACAGGGGGCGCGGGTGGTGAGACCCAGTACTTC,CATSRSGTGGAGGETQYF
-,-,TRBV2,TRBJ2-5,TGTGCCAGCAGTGAGAGACTAGGCCGCCAAGAGACCCAGTACTTC,CASSERLGRQETQYF
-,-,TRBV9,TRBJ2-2,TGTGCCAGCAGCGTAGCGGCTGCGGGCCGCGATTCGAACACCGGGGAGCTGTTTTTT,CASSVAAAGRDSNTGELFF
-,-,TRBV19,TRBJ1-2,TGTGCCAGTAGTATAGGAGACTCCCGGTTGGGCTACACCTTC,CASSIGDSRLGYTF
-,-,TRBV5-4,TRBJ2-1,TGTGCCAGCAGCCAAGGGACCGGGACAGTCGGGGGTGAGCAGTTCTTC,CASSQGTGTVGGEQFF
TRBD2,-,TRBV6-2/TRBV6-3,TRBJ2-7,TGTGCCAGCAGTTCCGGACTAGCGTTTTCCCACTACGAGCAGTACTTC,CASSSGLAFSHYEQYF
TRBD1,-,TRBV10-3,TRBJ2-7,TGTGCCATCAGTGAAGAAGGGACAGGACCTTACGAGCAGTACTTC,CAISEEGTGPYEQYF
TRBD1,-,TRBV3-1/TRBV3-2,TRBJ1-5,TGTGCCAGCAGCCATCCCGACAGGGTCAATCAGCCCCAGCATTTT,CASSHPDRVNQPQHF
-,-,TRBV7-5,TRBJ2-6,TGTGCCAGAAGCTTCGAGGGGGCTCCCTCTGGGGCCAACGTCCTGACTTTC,CARSFEGAPSGANVLTF
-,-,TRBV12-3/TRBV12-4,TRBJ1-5,TGTGCCAGCAGTTTTTCGGATCAGCCCCAGCATTTT,CASSFSDQPQHF
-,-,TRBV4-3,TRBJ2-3,TGCGCCAGCAGCCAAGATAAACAGGACGAGATTGGAGATACGCAGTATTTT,CASSQDKQDEIGDTQYF
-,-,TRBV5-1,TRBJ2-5,TGCGCCAGCAGCCTCCAAGAGACCCAGTACTTC,CASSLQETQYF
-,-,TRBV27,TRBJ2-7,TGTGCCAGCATGGGCAGCTCCTACGAGCAGTACTTC,CASMGSSYEQYF